The rows below give T cell receptor beta chains drawn from one sample of a study of blood T cell repertoires in COVID-19. The repertoire was sequenced with immunoSEQ multiplex PCR; TCRdb's copy has only in-frame clones and lacks some. The data contain 150,000 to 200,000 clones, roughly four fifths of them singletons. The sample consisted of peripheral blood. These receptors were collected from a man in his fifties or sixties who had recovered from COVID-19. Each CDR3 is given with its conserved first and last residue. The D gene is left open where the match is weak. The listing skips clone size in some rows; elsewhere it reads once, few, many or a size class.

CDR3aa	CDR3nt	v_gene	abundance	j_gene	d_gene
CASSLKGGDRGYYEQYF	TGCGCCAGCAGCTTGAAGGGTGGGGACAGGGGCTACTACGAGCAGTACTTC	TRBV5-1	-	TRBJ2-7	TRBD1
CASSLGLAGAEQFF	TGTGCCAGCAGCCTGGGACTAGCGGGAGCTGAGCAGTTCTTC	TRBV7-2	-	TRBJ2-1	TRBD2
CASRRGDRQGQPQHF	TGTGCCAGCAGGAGAGGGGACAGGCAAGGTCAGCCCCAGCATTTT	TRBV6-5	-	TRBJ1-5	TRBD1
CASQTGSFSGNTIYF	TGTGCCAGCCAGACAGGTTCCTTCTCTGGAAACACCATATATTTT	TRBV6-5	-	TRBJ1-3	-
CASSPFQGAGELFF	TGTGCCAGCTCACCTTTTCAAGGGGCCGGGGAGCTGTTTTTT	TRBV18	-	TRBJ2-2	-
CAIRGGWDRGQDEQFF	TGTGCCATCAGAGGGGGTTGGGACAGGGGGCAGGATGAGCAGTTCTTC	TRBV10-3	few	TRBJ2-1	TRBD1
CASSGWREGLGEQFF	TGTGCCAGCAGCGGATGGCGGGAGGGTTTAGGTGAGCAGTTCTTC	TRBV6-2/TRBV6-3	-	TRBJ2-1	TRBD2
CASRRQGAGELFF	TGTGCCAGCAGACGGCAGGGTGCCGGGGAGCTGTTTTTT	TRBV7-9	-	TRBJ2-2	-
CASSHTTSGRYNEQFF	TGCGCCAGCAGCCACACGACTAGCGGGAGGTACAATGAGCAGTTCTTC	TRBV4-1	few	TRBJ2-1	TRBD2
CASSAQWPGQGEVNTEAFF	TGTGCCAGCAGCGCACAGTGGCCGGGACAGGGGGAGGTGAACACTGAAGCTTTCTTT	TRBV4-2	-	TRBJ1-1	TRBD1
CASSLAGGGNEQFF	TGTGCCAGCAGCTTAGCGGGAGGAGGGAATGAGCAGTTCTTC	TRBV7-2	-	TRBJ2-1	-
CASSYGGHDSYEQYF	TGTGCCAGCAGTTACGGTGGGCACGACTCCTACGAGCAGTACTTC	TRBV6-5	-	TRBJ2-7	-
CASSGIRDNQNYGYTF	TGTGCCAGCAGCGGTATCCGGGACAACCAGAACTATGGCTACACCTTC	TRBV11-2	few	TRBJ1-2	-
CASSPRLAGYTGELFF	TGTGCCAGCAGCCCTAGACTAGCGGGGTACACCGGGGAGCTGTTTTTT	TRBV7-2	once	TRBJ2-2	TRBD2
CASSLFISVPNTGELFF	TGTGCCAGCAGCTTATTTATCTCCGTCCCGAACACCGGGGAGCTGTTTTTT	TRBV7-2	-	TRBJ2-2	-
CASSYGRRDYGYTF	TGTGCCAGCAGTTACGGCAGGCGGGACTATGGCTACACCTTC	TRBV6-5	few	TRBJ1-2	-
CASSVLGQGNYGYTF	TGTGCCAGCAGCGTACTTGGACAGGGAAACTATGGCTACACCTTC	TRBV9	-	TRBJ1-2	TRBD1
CAIHRDRASYNEQFF	TGTGCCATCCACCGGGACAGGGCCTCCTACAATGAGCAGTTCTTC	TRBV5-4	-	TRBJ2-1	TRBD1
CASSHSRDRGKTQYF	TGCGCCAGCAGCCACTCCCGGGACAGGGGTAAGACCCAGTACTTC	TRBV5-1	-	TRBJ2-5	TRBD1
CASSYPGGNEQFF	TGTGCCAGCAGTTATCCGGGAGGCAATGAGCAGTTCTTC	TRBV6-5	once	TRBJ2-1	TRBD2
CASRRDRGRVGYTF	TGTGCCAGTAGAAGGGACAGGGGAAGAGTTGGCTACACCTTC	TRBV19	-	TRBJ1-2	TRBD1
CASRASGSNEQYF	TGTGCCAGCAGGGCTAGCGGGAGCAACGAGCAGTACTTC	TRBV2	few	TRBJ2-7	TRBD2
CASSPDRGRVPQHF	TGTGCCAGCAGCCCGGACAGGGGGAGAGTGCCCCAGCATTTT	TRBV27	-	TRBJ1-5	TRBD1
CASSLVGGNEKLFF	TGTGCCAGTAGTCTGGTCGGGGGTAATGAAAAACTGTTTTTT	TRBV19	-	TRBJ1-4	-
CATSRDWGAGGTQYF	TGTGCCACCAGCAGAGATTGGGGAGCCGGGGGGACCCAGTACTTC	TRBV15	-	TRBJ2-5	-
CASSLGLAGTDTQYF	TGTGCCAGCAGCTTAGGGCTAGCGGGGACAGATACGCAGTATTTT	TRBV7-7	once	TRBJ2-3	TRBD2